Following are 24 T cell receptor beta chains from one sample sequenced in a study of blood T cell repertoires in COVID-19. Assay used: immunoSEQ multiplex PCR; TCRdb lists only in-frame clones, some missing. The sample lists over 100,000 clones, approximately 85% occurring once. Material: peripheral blood. The receptors here all came from a man aged 35 to 55 with active or convalescent COVID-19.

The chain is built from TRBV27 and TRBJ2-3; D is possibly TRBD1 (6 bases). The CDR3 is made up of 15 amino acids. V gave up 3 bases and J gave up 4 bases, with 14 bases separating them. The germline V gene has CDR1 MNHEY and CDR2 SMNVEV (reference sequence). Here the CDR3 reads CASSFRGPGADTQYF. In DNA, the CDR3 is TGTGCCAGCAGTTTCAGGGGCCCTGGCGCAGATACGCAGTATTTT.

The V call is TRBV5-4, the J call TRBJ2-7, with 10 bases fitting TRBD2. J gave up 2 bases and V 2 bases, and 4 bases lay outside the gene matches. CDR3 length: 15 residues. Germline CDR1 SGHNT, CDR2 YYREEE (reference sequence). CDR3 nucleotide sequence: TGTGCCAGCAGCTTTCTAGCGGGGGAGACCTACGAGCAGTACTTC. Its translation is CASSFLAGETYEQYF.

The chain carries TRBV19 and TRBJ1-2, with a possible D match to TRBD1 (6 bases). CDR1 LNHDA and CDR2 SQIVND come from the germline V gene (reference sequence). There are 15 residues in the CDR3. Trimming stripped 6 bases from V and 1 base from J, with 15 bases between. The CDR3 sequence: CASRSPGTYNYGYTF. Here the CDR3 DNA reads TGTGCCAGTAGATCCCCCGGGACATATAACTATGGCTACACCTTC.

The J gene is TRBJ2-2, the V gene TRBV7-6, with 10 nucleotides matching TRBD1. This CDR3 has 15 residues. Trimming took 4 bases from V and 6 from J; bases not matched to a gene: 5. The germline V gene has CDR1 SGHVS and CDR2 FNYEAQ. The CDR3 region is CASSSRQGAAGELFF. Written as DNA, the CDR3 is TGTGCCAGCAGCTCCAGACAGGGGGCGGCCGGGGAGCTGTTTTTT.

The chain combines TRBV14 with TRBJ2-7; 9 bases map to TRBD1. The CDR3 sequence is 14 residues long. Germline V lookup: CDR1 SGHDN, CDR2 FVKESK. The V and J ends lost 4 bases and 9 bases, in that order; junction bases with no gene match: 10. CDR3: CASSPPTGGFGQYF. Here the CDR3 DNA reads TGTGCCAGCAGCCCCCCCACAGGGGGCTTTGGGCAGTACTTC. Variable domain in full (rest from reference TRBV14 and TRBJ2-7): EAGVTQFPSHSVIEKGQTVTLRCDPISGHDNLYWYRRVMGKEIKFLLHFVKESKQDESGMPNNRFLAERTGGTYSTLKVQPAELEDSGVYFCASSPPTGGFGQYFGPGTRLTVT.

The chain links TRBV27 to TRBJ2-7; 7 nucleotides match TRBD1. Trimming at V came to 4 bases and at J to 3 bases, leaving 3 bases not matched to a gene. Germline CDR1 is MNHEY and CDR2 is SMNVEV (reference sequence). The CDR3 covers 13 residues. In DNA, the CDR3 is TGTGCCAGCAGTTGGACAGGATTCTACGAGCAGTACTTC. Translation: CASSWTGFYEQYF.

The chain recombines TRBV7-9 with TRBJ2-7; 11 bases match TRBD1. The CDR3 extends over 15 amino acids. V lost 5 bases to trimming and J lost 4 bases; unmatched junction nucleotides: 7. CDR1 and CDR2 (germline): SEHNR, FQNEAQ (reference sequence). CDR3 sequence: CASSTDRGLVYEQYF. The CDR3 DNA sequence: TGTGCCAGCAGCACGGACAGGGGGCTGGTATACGAGCAGTACTTC.

This clone has only one observation. V is TRBV5-1 and J is TRBJ2-1, with D maybe TRBD1 (6 bases). The CDR3 is 12 residues long. Germline lookup yields CDR1 SGHRS and CDR2 YFSETQ. The V and J ends lost 0 bases and 10 bases respectively, with 8 bases between them. CDR3 sequence (DNA): TGCGCCAGCAGCTTGGACAGGGCGGAGCAGTTCTTC. As protein: CASSLDRAEQFF.

The chain has TRBV6-4 and TRBJ1-2, with 8 positions matching TRBD1. Germline loops: CDR1 MRHNA, CDR2 SNTAGT. CDR3 length: 15 residues. V trimming: 4 bases; J trimming: 8 bases; junction bases outside the gene matches: 12. The chain's CDR3 is CASSAIQGVSSGYTF. The CDR3 nucleotides read TGTGCCAGCAGTGCGATACAGGGGGTCTCTTCGGGCTACACCTTC.

For the CDR3, the DNA is TGCGCCAGCAGCCAAGAACAGCCCCCCACAGATACGCAGTATTTT. Translating it yields CASSQEQPPTDTQYF. V and J are TRBV4-1 and TRBJ2-3; D gene unclear. The V gene's germline CDR1 is MGHRA and CDR2 YSYEKL. Trimming pared 0 bases from V and 2 bases from J, leaving 9 bases between. This CDR3 region has 15 residues.

The V gene is TRBV3-1 (or the pseudogene TRBV3-2), the J gene TRBJ2-5; TRBD1 might be the D (5 bases). The CDR3 sequence is 14 residues long. Germline assignment: CDR1 LGHDT and CDR2 YNNKEL (reference sequence). V was clipped by 1 base and J by 4 bases, with 10 bases between them. In DNA, the CDR3 is TGTGCCAGCAGCCAAGGGGGCTACCGAGAGACCCAGTACTTC. It codes for CASSQGGYRETQYF.

This chain links TRBV3-1 (or the pseudogene TRBV3-2) with TRBJ2-5, with D possibly matching TRBD1 (6 bases). CDR1 LGHDT and CDR2 YNNKEL come from the germline V gene (reference sequence). The CDR3 extends over 16 amino acids. Trimming left V 0 bases short and J 2 bases short, with 13 bases between. As DNA, the CDR3 is TGTGCCAGCAGCCAAGATCGTCACAGGGCACAAGAGACCCAGTACTTC. Encoded protein: CASSQDRHRAQETQYF.

The chain has TRBV19 and TRBJ1-1; a weak D match, TRBD1 (6 bases). V dropped 5 bases and J dropped 4 bases, with 17 bases sitting between them. CDR1 is LNHDA and CDR2 is SQIVND in the germline V gene (reference sequence). This CDR3 is 15 amino acids long. CDR3 nucleotide sequence: TGTGCCAGTAGTTTAGGTACAGGGTTCGGCACTGAAGCTTTCTTT. Residues: CASSLGTGFGTEAFF.

This clone occurred a few times. The chain carries TRBV7-6 and TRBJ2-5, with a weak D call TRBD1 (6 bases). The CDR3 loop spans 13 amino acids. The V gene lost 4 bases and the J gene lost 4 bases, with 10 bases spanning the gap. Germline loops: CDR1 SGHVS, CDR2 FNYEAQ. The CDR3 loop reads CASSWDMRETQYF. As DNA, the CDR3 is TGTGCCAGCAGCTGGGACATGCGAGAGACCCAGTACTTC.

The CDR3 region is CASRAGAKNIQYF. CDR3 coding DNA: TGTGCCAGCAGGGCCGGGGCCAAAAACATTCAGTACTTC. The chain links TRBV28 to TRBJ2-4; D ambiguous. The CDR3 is 13 residues long. CDR1 is MDHEN and CDR2 is SYDVKM in the germline V gene. The V gene lost 6 bases and the J gene lost 1 base, with 7 bases spanning the gap.

The chain is built from TRBV24-1 and TRBJ2-1, with 12 positions matching TRBD2. In germline, CDR1 is KGHDR, CDR2 SFDVKD. This CDR3 spans 15 amino acids. Trimming cost V 4 bases and J 10 bases; bases outside gene matches: 7. Here the CDR3 reads CATSEPSGGAEEQFF. For the CDR3, the DNA is TGTGCCACCAGTGAACCTAGCGGGGGGGCCGAGGAGCAGTTCTTC.

The chain employs TRBV14 and TRBJ1-2; no clear D gene. The CDR3 covers 13 residues. V shed 1 base and J shed 5 bases, with 8 bases lying between them. Germline CDR1 and CDR2: SGHDN and FVKESK. CDR3 bases: TGTGCCAGCAGCCAAGTAGAAGCTTATGGCTACACCTTC. Encoded protein: CASSQVEAYGYTF.

The chain has TRBV6-5 and TRBJ2-4, with D possibly TRBD1 on 6 matching bases. The CDR3 runs to 15 residues. Trimming left V 7 bases short and J 0 bases short, with 13 bases between. Germline V gene data show CDR1 as MNHEY and CDR2 as SVGAGI. For the CDR3, the DNA is TGTGCCAGCACTCGACAGGAGCTAGCCAAAAACATTCAGTACTTC. Protein product: CASTRQELAKNIQYF.

V usage is TRBV6-5 and J usage is TRBJ2-7, with D perhaps TRBD2 (5 bases). Germline V gene lookup returns CDR1 MNHEY and CDR2 SVGAGI. CDR3 length equals 14 residues. V was trimmed by 5 bases and J by 5 bases, leaving 16 bases between them. The chain's CDR3 is CASSHLQAGNEQYF. The CDR3 DNA reads as TGTGCCAGCAGTCACCTCCAGGCCGGGAACGAGCAGTACTTC.

V and J are TRBV25-1 and TRBJ1-4; D is unresolved. V lost 4 bases and J lost 8, with 17 bases in between. The CDR3 length is 15 residues. In germline, CDR1 is MGHDK, CDR2 SYGVNS. The CDR3 nucleotides read TGTGCCAGCAGTGCCCCTGTGAGTCTAGTCGAAAAACTGTTTTTT. Amino acid sequence: CASSAPVSLVEKLFF.

This rearrangement joins TRBV7-2 to TRBJ2-3; 10 nucleotides align to TRBD2. Germline values: CDR1 SGHTA, CDR2 FQGNSA. This CDR3 contains 16 residues. V gave up 5 bases and J gave up 5 bases; unmatched junction bases: 10. CDR3 protein: CASSPGLARAGDTQYF. The CDR3 region has the DNA TGTGCCAGCAGCCCGGGACTAGCGAGGGCGGGAGATACGCAGTATTTT. Full variable domain (rest looked up from reference TRBV7-2 and TRBJ2-3): GAGVSQSPSNKVTEKGKDVELRCDPISGHTALYWYRQSLGQGLEFLIYFQGNSAPDKSGLPSDRFSAERTGGSVSTLTIQRTQQEDSAVYLCASSPGLARAGDTQYFGPGTRLTVL.

The J gene is TRBJ1-6, the V gene TRBV7-2; the D gene is possibly TRBD1 (6 bases). Germline lookup yields CDR1 SGHTA and CDR2 FQGNSA. Trimming took 1 base from V and 5 from J, leaving 9 bases between them. The CDR3 sequence is 15 residues long. The CDR3: CASSLDRAHNSPLHF. The CDR3 DNA follows: TGTGCCAGCAGCTTAGACAGGGCTCATAATTCACCCCTCCACTTT. The entire variable domain, with the rest obtained from reference TRBV7-2 and TRBJ1-6, is as follows: GAGVSQSPSNKVTEKGKDVELRCDPISGHTALYWYRQSLGQGLEFLIYFQGNSAPDKSGLPSDRFSAERTGGSVSTLTIQRTQQEDSAVYLCASSLDRAHNSPLHFGNGTRLTVT.

The chain is built from TRBV6-1 and TRBJ2-5; 7 bases align to TRBD1. Germline CDR1 reads MNHNS; CDR2 reads SASEGT. The V gene end was trimmed by 2 bases and the J gene end by 2 bases; junction bases not matched to a gene: 8. The CDR3 loop spans 16 amino acids. In DNA form, the CDR3 reads TGTGCCAGCAGTGAAACAAGGGGGCTGGGACAAGAGACCCAGTACTTC. Its protein is CASSETRGLGQETQYF.

CDR3 nucleotides: TGTGCCAGCAGTTCCCTAACAGCGGCGAACACCGGGGAGCTGTTTTTT. Amino acid sequence: CASSSLTAANTGELFF. This chain uses TRBV6-2 or TRBV6-3 with TRBJ2-2, with a weak D call TRBD2 (5 bases). In germline, CDR1 is MNHEY, CDR2 SVGEGT. Trimming left V 4 bases short and J 0 bases short, with 12 bases between. This CDR3 region has 16 residues.